These T cell receptor beta chains were read from a single sample in a study of Ad26.COV2.S vaccination and SARS-CoV-2 variants. Profiling relied on immunoSEQ multiplex PCR, and the TCRdb table lists in-frame clones only, not all of them. This table has roughly 350,000 clones, 65% to 90% appearing once. Sequenced material: peripheral blood, taken in a trial of Ad26.COV2.S vaccine versus placebo. These receptors were taken from a person aged 18-60 years who received the Ad26.COV2.S COVID-19 vaccine or a placebo. CDR3s include the opening cysteine and the closing phenylalanine or tryptophan. The D gene is left open where the match is weak. Clone size is stated in some rows and not others, as once, few, many or a class when expanded.

clone_size,d_call,v_call,j_call,cdr3_aa,cdr3_nt
.,TRBD2,TRBV7-2,TRBJ2-3,CASSGQLAGDTQYF,TGTGCCAGCAGCGGGCAACTAGCGGGAGATACGCAGTATTTT
.,.,TRBV19,TRBJ1-4,CASSISGATNEKLFF,TGTGCCAGTAGTATTTCGGGGGCTACTAATGAAAAACTGTTTTTT
.,.,TRBV4-1,TRBJ2-7,CASSPDEAFYEQYF,TGCGCCAGCAGCCCCGATGAGGCTTTCTACGAGCAGTACTTC
.,TRBD2,TRBV28,TRBJ2-7,CASSITSGRINYEQYF,TGTGCCAGCAGTATAACTAGCGGGAGAATTAACTACGAGCAGTACTTC
.,TRBD1,TRBV28,TRBJ2-7,CASRGGQVYEQYF,TGTGCCAGCAGGGGGGGACAGGTCTACGAGCAGTACTTC
.,.,TRBV7-2,TRBJ2-1,CASSLLGQYNEQFF,TGTGCCAGCAGCTTACTTGGACAGTACAATGAGCAGTTCTTC
few,.,TRBV4-1,TRBJ1-5,CASSQVRVEVYSNQPQHF,TGCGCCAGCAGCCAAGTTCGCGTCGAAGTCTATAGCAATCAGCCCCAGCATTTT
.,TRBD1,TRBV5-5,TRBJ1-1,CADSRTGQGNTEAFF,TGTGCCGATTCTAGGACAGGGCAAGGGAACACTGAAGCTTTCTTT
.,TRBD1,TRBV11-2,TRBJ2-1,CASSSDRGIGFF,TGTGCCAGCAGCTCGGACAGGGGCATAGGGTTCTTC
.,.,TRBV30,TRBJ2-7,CAWSVLGYEQYF,TGTGCCTGGAGTGTACTTGGCTACGAGCAGTACTTC
.,.,TRBV28,TRBJ1-2,CASSLKGGYTF,TGTGCCAGCAGTTTAAAGGGTGGCTACACCTTC
.,.,TRBV18,TRBJ2-7,CASSPPQGPEQYF,TGTGCCAGCTCACCACCCCAGGGTCCGGAGCAGTACTTC
.,.,TRBV21-1,TRBJ2-3,CASSTLRGAVDTQYF,TGTGCCAGCAGCACTCTGCGGGGGGCCGTAGATACGCAGTATTTT
.,.,TRBV5-6,TRBJ2-7,CASSVASSYEQYF,TGTGCCAGCTCCGTCGCGAGCTCCTACGAGCAGTACTTC
.,.,TRBV4-1,TRBJ2-1,CASSQGSGLYNEQFF,TGCGCCAGCAGCCAAGGTAGCGGACTCTACAATGAGCAGTTCTTC
.,.,TRBV4-3,TRBJ2-5,CASSQTGRETQYF,TGCGCCAGCAGCCAGACAGGTCGGGAGACCCAGTACTTC
many,TRBD1,TRBV4-3,TRBJ1-2,CASSQAPGTGDYGYTF,TGCGCCAGCAGCCAAGCCCCCGGGACAGGGGACTATGGCTACACCTTC
.,TRBD2,TRBV27,TRBJ2-1,CASSLWSGEGTYNEQFF,TGTGCCAGCAGTTTATGGTCCGGGGAGGGGACCTACAATGAGCAGTTCTTC
once,TRBD2,TRBV9,TRBJ2-1,CASSVVAGVFNEQFF,TGTGCCAGCAGCGTAGTAGCGGGAGTCTTCAATGAGCAGTTCTTC
.,TRBD1,TRBV27,TRBJ2-7,CASSFQGLGQGYYEQYF,TGTGCCAGCAGTTTCCAGGGCCTGGGACAGGGCTACTACGAGCAGTACTTC
few,.,TRBV18,TRBJ2-2,CASSPPSRNTGELFF,TGTGCCAGCTCACCACCGTCCAGAAACACCGGGGAGCTGTTTTTT
once,.,TRBV9,TRBJ1-1,CASSETGSTEAFF,TGTGCCAGCAGCGAAACAGGGTCCACTGAAGCTTTCTTT
.,.,TRBV10-3,TRBJ2-1,CAISEGSGNEQFF,TGTGCCATCAGTGAGGGTAGCGGCAATGAGCAGTTCTTC
.,.,TRBV19,TRBJ1-2,CASTENSGTDYGYTF,TGTGCCAGTACCGAAAACTCCGGGACGGACTATGGCTACACCTTC
.,.,TRBV5-4,TRBJ1-2,CASSLVGDSTGYTF,TGTGCCAGCAGCTTGGTCGGGGATTCAACTGGCTACACCTTC
.,.,TRBV7-2,TRBJ2-4,CASSSPHRLSENIQYF,TGTGCCAGCAGCTCGCCCCATCGCCTGTCTGAAAACATTCAGTACTTC
.,.,TRBV14,TRBJ2-1,CASSPLPSSYNEQFF,TGTGCCAGCAGCCCGCTACCGAGCTCCTACAATGAGCAGTTCTTC
few,.,TRBV5-1,TRBJ1-5,CASSRKVRPQHF,TGCGCCAGCAGCCGAAAGGTGAGGCCCCAGCATTTT
.,TRBD1,TRBV19,TRBJ1-2,CASKSVTGHYGYTF,TGTGCCAGTAAATCTGTGACAGGGCACTATGGCTACACCTTC
.,.,TRBV7-2,TRBJ2-5,CASSLVATGALGTQYF,TGTGCCAGCAGCTTAGTAGCGACAGGTGCGCTGGGGACCCAGTACTTC
.,.,TRBV19,TRBJ2-1,CASSNAGTGWPAEQFF,TGTGCCAGTAGTAATGCCGGGACGGGGTGGCCGGCTGAGCAGTTCTTC
.,TRBD1,TRBV12-5,TRBJ1-5,CASAPTGSNQPQHF,TGTGCTAGTGCCCCGACAGGGTCGAATCAGCCCCAGCATTTT
.,.,TRBV7-2,TRBJ1-5,CASSPRAGAHNQPQHF,TGTGCCAGCAGCCCTCGGGCCGGGGCTCATAATCAGCCCCAGCATTTT
.,.,TRBV6-5,TRBJ1-4,CASSYQPNEKLFF,TGTGCCAGCAGTTACCAGCCAAATGAAAAACTGTTTTTT
many,TRBD1,TRBV6-4,TRBJ1-1,CASSPGQENTEAFF,TGTGCCAGCAGCCCCGGACAGGAGAACACTGAAGCTTTCTTT
few,.,TRBV28,TRBJ1-5,CASSFSLRWHF,TGTGCCAGCAGTTTTAGTCTTAGGTGGCATTTT
.,TRBD1,TRBV28,TRBJ1-2,CASSQPTRGPTYGYTF,TGTGCCAGCAGCCAACCTACCAGGGGGCCAACTTATGGCTACACCTTC
.,.,TRBV20-1,TRBJ1-2,CSATGQKSYTF,TGCAGTGCTACAGGGCAGAAGAGCTACACCTTC
.,.,TRBV5-4,TRBJ1-1,CASSLEWGTEAFF,TGTGCCAGCAGCTTGGAGTGGGGTACTGAAGCTTTCTTT
.,.,TRBV7-2,TRBJ1-1,CASSLGGGMRTEAFF,TGTGCCAGCAGCTTAGGGGGAGGGATGAGAACTGAAGCTTTCTTT
.,.,TRBV6-5,TRBJ2-1,CASRASSYNEQFF,TGTGCCAGCAGGGCTAGCAGTTACAATGAGCAGTTCTTC
.,TRBD2,TRBV7-3,TRBJ2-1,CASSLRTSRNEQFF,TGTGCCAGCAGCCTCAGGACTAGCCGAAATGAGCAGTTCTTC
.,.,TRBV28,TRBJ1-6,CASSLWRETGNSPLHF,TGTGCCAGCAGTTTATGGAGGGAGACTGGTAATTCACCCCTCCACTTT
.,TRBD2,TRBV5-1,TRBJ2-2,CATPAGGISGELFF,TGCGCCACCCCAGCGGGGGGGATCTCCGGGGAGCTGTTTTTT
.,.,TRBV27,TRBJ1-5,CASSLAFGGQPQHF,TGTGCCAGCAGTTTAGCGTTTGGGGGACAGCCCCAGCATTTT
.,TRBD2,TRBV24-1,TRBJ2-1,CATSDFRLAGGYNEQFF,TGTGCCACCAGTGATTTCCGACTAGCGGGGGGGTACAATGAGCAGTTCTTC
.,.,TRBV7-9,TRBJ1-4,CASSHSTNEKLFF,TGTGCCAGCAGCCATTCAACTAATGAAAAACTGTTTTTT
.,.,TRBV3-1/TRBV3-2,TRBJ2-1,CASMPGGPEQFF,TGTGCCTCCATGCCTGGAGGGCCGGAGCAGTTCTTC
few,.,TRBV19,TRBJ2-3,CASSTKGPTDTQYF,TGTGCCAGTAGTACCAAAGGGCCCACAGATACGCAGTATTTT
few,TRBD1,TRBV4-1,TRBJ1-4,CASSPTGGGYEKLFF,TGCGCCAGCAGCCCAACAGGGGGAGGCTATGAAAAACTGTTTTTT
.,.,TRBV12-3/TRBV12-4,TRBJ2-3,CASSAYTDTQYF,TGTGCCAGCAGTGCATATACAGATACGCAGTATTTT
.,TRBD1,TRBV7-2,TRBJ2-7,CASSLGEGQGYEQYF,TGTGCCAGCAGCTTAGGTGAGGGACAGGGTTACGAGCAGTACTTC
once,.,TRBV2,TRBJ1-2,CATSGTRTAGYTF,TGTGCCACCTCCGGGACCCGTACGGCTGGCTACACCTTC
.,TRBD2,TRBV7-3,TRBJ2-3,CASSPRVGGERTDTQYF,TGTGCCAGCAGCCCACGAGTCGGGGGGGAAAGGACAGATACGCAGTATTTT
.,.,TRBV5-1,TRBJ1-1,CASSFDLTWGEAFF,TGCGCCAGCAGCTTTGATTTGACATGGGGTGAAGCTTTCTTT
.,TRBD2,TRBV28,TRBJ2-7,CASKGLAGVNEQYF,TGTGCCAGCAAGGGGCTAGCGGGAGTAAACGAGCAGTACTTC
.,.,TRBV7-2,TRBJ1-2,CASSSETGFGGGYTF,TGTGCCAGCAGCTCGGAGACAGGTTTTGGTGGAGGCTACACCTTC
.,.,TRBV7-8,TRBJ1-1,CATQSGRQANVPEAFF,TGTGCCACTCAGTCGGGGAGGCAGGCTAACGTTCCTGAAGCTTTCTTT